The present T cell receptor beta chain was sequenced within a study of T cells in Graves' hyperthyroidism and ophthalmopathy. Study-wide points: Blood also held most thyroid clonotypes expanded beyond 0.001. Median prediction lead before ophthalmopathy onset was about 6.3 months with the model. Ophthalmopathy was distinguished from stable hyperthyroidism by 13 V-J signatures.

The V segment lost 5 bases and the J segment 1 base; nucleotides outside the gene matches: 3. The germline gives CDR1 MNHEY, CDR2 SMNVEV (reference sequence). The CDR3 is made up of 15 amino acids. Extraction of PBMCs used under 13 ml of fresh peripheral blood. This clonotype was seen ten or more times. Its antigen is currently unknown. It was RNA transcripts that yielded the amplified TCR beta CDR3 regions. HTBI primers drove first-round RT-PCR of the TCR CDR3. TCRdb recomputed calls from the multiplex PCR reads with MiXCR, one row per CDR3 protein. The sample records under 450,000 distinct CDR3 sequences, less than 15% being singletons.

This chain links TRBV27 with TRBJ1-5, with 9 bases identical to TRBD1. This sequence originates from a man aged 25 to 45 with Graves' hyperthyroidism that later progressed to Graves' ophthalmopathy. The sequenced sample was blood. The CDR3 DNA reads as TGTGCCAGCAGTCCCGGGACAGGGAGCAATCAGCCCCAGCATTTT. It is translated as CASSPGTGSNQPQHF.